These T cell receptor beta chains were read from a single sample in a study of early T cells in non-severe SARS-CoV-2 infection. TCRdb recomputed calls from the 5' RACE reads with MiXCR, one row per CDR3 protein. The data hold about 67,000 distinct CDR3 sequences, with more than 9% observed a single time. The sequenced sample consisted of whole blood. These receptors all come from an adult who was a healthcare worker with PCR-confirmed SARS-CoV-2 infection or an uninfected control (not recorded which). The CDR3 runs from the conserved cysteine through the conserved F or W. D genes are given only for firm matches. Some rows have no size entry. The others give once, few or many, or a class for an expanded clone.

v_call	j_call	clone_size	d_call	cdr3_nt	cdr3_aa
TRBV13	TRBJ1-2	many	-	TGTGCCAGCAGCTTGGGCCGGGCCTTGGGGGGCTATGGCTACACCTTC	CASSLGRALGGYGYTF
TRBV5-1	TRBJ2-3	-	-	TGCGCCAGCAGGGCGGGCACAGATACGCAGTATTTT	CASRAGTDTQYF
TRBV7-2	TRBJ2-1	-	TRBD2	TGTGCCAGCAGCTTTTCGGGACTAGCGGGAGGGGGGTATTACAATGAGCAGTTCTTC	CASSFSGLAGGGYYNEQFF
TRBV11-2	TRBJ2-2	many	-	TGTGCCAGCAGCTCTTTGGGGGGCCTATGGAACACCGGGGAGCTGTTTTTT	CASSSLGGLWNTGELFF
TRBV18	TRBJ1-4	many	-	TGTGCCAGCTCACCGAGCCCAGGTGGGGAAAAACTGTTTTTT	CASSPSPGGEKLFF
TRBV29-1	TRBJ1-1	many	-	TGCAGCGTTGATTGGACACTCGAAGCTTTCTTT	CSVDWTLEAFF
TRBV18	TRBJ1-4	many	-	TGTGCCAGCTCACGGACACCAGCAACTAATGAAAAACTGTTTTTT	CASSRTPATNEKLFF
TRBV7-9	TRBJ1-4	many	-	TGTGCCAGCGTCGGAGGGTTTGAAAAACTGTTTTTT	CASVGGFEKLFF
TRBV7-9	TRBJ1-2	many	-	TGTGCCAGCAGCCTCATCGGGGCGTTTGGCTACACCTTC	CASSLIGAFGYTF
TRBV5-1	TRBJ2-7	few	-	TGCGCCAGCAGCCTATCACAGACGTACGAGCAGTACTTC	CASSLSQTYEQYF
TRBV19	TRBJ2-7	many	TRBD2	TGTGCCAGTGGGACTAGCGGCTACGAGCAGTACTTC	CASGTSGYEQYF
TRBV13	TRBJ2-3	-	TRBD2	TGTGCCAGCAGCGCAGCTAGCGGGCGCACAGATACGCAGTATTTT	CASSAASGRTDTQYF
TRBV19	TRBJ2-3	-	-	TGTGCCACCGAAAGCCGAGGGTTCACAGATACGCAGTATTTT	CATESRGFTDTQYF
TRBV12-3/TRBV12-4	TRBJ2-7	many	TRBD1	TGTGCCAGCAGTTTAGTTGGGACAGGGGGGTACGAGCAGTACTTC	CASSLVGTGGYEQYF
TRBV2	TRBJ1-1	many	-	TGTGCCAGCACGAGGGCGGACACTGAAGCTTTCTTT	CASTRADTEAFF
TRBV6-2/TRBV6-3	TRBJ1-1	many	-	TGTGCCAGCAGTGACAGATACAACACTGAAGCTTTCTTT	CASSDRYNTEAFF
TRBV29-1	TRBJ2-5	few	TRBD2	TGCAGCGTTGCGGGACTAGCGGGAGAGGTTCGGAGAGAGACCCAGTACTTC	CSVAGLAGEVRRETQYF
TRBV12-3/TRBV12-4	TRBJ2-1	many	TRBD2	TGTGCCAGCGGAACTAGCGGGGGTCACAATGAGCAGTTCTTC	CASGTSGGHNEQFF
TRBV4-1	TRBJ2-7	many	-	TGCGCCAGCAGCCAAGCACTCGCCGTACCCTACGAGCAGTACTTC	CASSQALAVPYEQYF
TRBV6-2/TRBV6-3	TRBJ2-7	-	TRBD2	TGTGCCAGCAGTTACACACGATCCGGGACTAGCGGGGCGAACTCCTACGAGCAGTACTTC	CASSYTRSGTSGANSYEQYF
TRBV5-1	TRBJ2-1	few	TRBD2	TGCGCCAGCAGGCTCCTGGGGCTAGCGGGAGGGACCCCGGGCAATGAGCAGTTCTTC	CASRLLGLAGGTPGNEQFF
TRBV15	TRBJ2-7	many	TRBD2	TGTGCCACCGGGAGGGGCGGCGAGCAGTACTTC	CATGRGGEQYF
TRBV7-9	TRBJ2-6	many	-	TGTGCCAGCGTCCCCGGGGCAGGACGCTCTGGGGCCAACGTCCTGACTTTC	CASVPGAGRSGANVLTF
TRBV9	TRBJ2-7	many	-	TGTGCCAGCAGCGGGGGACGGACCGCCGTCCACGAGCAGTACTTC	CASSGGRTAVHEQYF
TRBV29-1	TRBJ2-2	-	-	TGCAGCGCCCTGACCACCGGGGAGCTGTTTTTT	CSALTTGELFF
TRBV27	TRBJ1-2	-	-	TGTGCCAGCAGTTTACTCCCCGACAGTAACTATGGCTACACCTTC	CASSLLPDSNYGYTF